This TCR beta chain comes out of a study of blood T cell repertoires in COVID-19. Germline values: CDR1 SEHNR, CDR2 FQNEAQ (reference sequence). The CDR3 consists of 14 residues. The ends lost 3 bases at V and 10 bases at J; junction bases unmatched: 11. TCRdb's table, derived via immunoSEQ multiplex PCR, lists solely in-frame clones and lacks some. The sample records tens of thousands of clones, around 80% being singletons. The source material was peripheral blood. This TCR was sampled from a woman aged 80 or over with active or convalescent COVID-19. V gene TRBV7-9 combines with J gene TRBJ1-2; 7 bases align to TRBD1. The CDR3 coding sequence is TGTGCCAGCAGCTTGCTACGACAGGGATCCCTCTACACCTTC. It codes for CASSLLRQGSLYTF.